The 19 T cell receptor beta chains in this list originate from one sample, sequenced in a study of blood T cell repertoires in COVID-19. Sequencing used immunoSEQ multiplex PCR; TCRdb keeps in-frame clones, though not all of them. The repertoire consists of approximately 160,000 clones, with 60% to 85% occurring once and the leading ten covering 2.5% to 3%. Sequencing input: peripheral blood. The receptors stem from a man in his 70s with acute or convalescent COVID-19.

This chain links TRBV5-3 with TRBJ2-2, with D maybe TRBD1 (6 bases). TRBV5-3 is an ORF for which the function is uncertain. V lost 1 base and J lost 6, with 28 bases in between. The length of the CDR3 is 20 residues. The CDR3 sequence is CARSLSRRTDSDRRAGELFF. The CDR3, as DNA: TGTGCCAGAAGCTTGTCACGTAGGACGGACAGCGACCGTCGAGCCGGGGAGCTGTTTTTT.

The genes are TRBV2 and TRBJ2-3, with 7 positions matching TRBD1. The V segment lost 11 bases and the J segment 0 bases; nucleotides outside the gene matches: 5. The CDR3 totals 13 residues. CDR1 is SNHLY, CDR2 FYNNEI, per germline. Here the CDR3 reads CAGDSASTDTQYF. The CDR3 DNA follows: TGTGCCGGGGACAGCGCTAGCACAGATACGCAGTATTTT.

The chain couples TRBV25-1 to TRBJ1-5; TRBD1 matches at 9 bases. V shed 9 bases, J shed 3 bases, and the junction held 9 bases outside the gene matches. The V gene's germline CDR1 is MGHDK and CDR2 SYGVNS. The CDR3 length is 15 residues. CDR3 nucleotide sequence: TGTGCCAGTGAGGGGGGACAGGGCTACAATCAGCCCCAGCATTTT. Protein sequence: CASEGGQGYNQPQHF. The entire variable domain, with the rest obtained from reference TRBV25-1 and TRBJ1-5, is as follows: EADIYQTPRYLVIGTGKKITLECSQTMGHDKMYWYQQDPGMELHLIHYSYGVNSTEKGDLSSESTVSRIRTEHFPLTLESARPSHTSQYLCASEGGQGYNQPQHFGDGTRLSIL.

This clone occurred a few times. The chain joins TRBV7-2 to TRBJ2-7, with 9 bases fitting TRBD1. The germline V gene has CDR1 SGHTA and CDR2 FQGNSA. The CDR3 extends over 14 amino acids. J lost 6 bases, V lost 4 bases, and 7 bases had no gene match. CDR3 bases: TGTGCCAGCAGCTCAGTGACAGGGGGTGGCGAGCAGTACTTC. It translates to CASSSVTGGGEQYF.

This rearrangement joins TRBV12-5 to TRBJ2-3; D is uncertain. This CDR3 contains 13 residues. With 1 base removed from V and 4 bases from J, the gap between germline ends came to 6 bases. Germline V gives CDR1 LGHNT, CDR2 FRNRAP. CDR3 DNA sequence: TGTGCTAGTGGTTTGGCGTTAGCAGATACGCAGTATTTT. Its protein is CASGLALADTQYF.

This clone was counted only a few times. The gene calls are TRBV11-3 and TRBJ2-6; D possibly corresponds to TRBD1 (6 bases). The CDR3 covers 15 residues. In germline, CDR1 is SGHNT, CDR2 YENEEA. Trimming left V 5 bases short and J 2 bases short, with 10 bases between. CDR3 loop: CASSTRGTGANVLTF. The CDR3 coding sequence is TGTGCCAGCAGCACCAGGGGTACTGGGGCCAACGTCCTGACTTTC.

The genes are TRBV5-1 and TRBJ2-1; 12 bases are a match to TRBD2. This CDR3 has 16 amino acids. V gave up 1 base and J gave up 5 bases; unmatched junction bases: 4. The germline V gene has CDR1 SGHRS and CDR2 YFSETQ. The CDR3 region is CASSLKTSGGDNEQFF. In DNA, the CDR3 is TGCGCCAGCAGCTTGAAGACTAGCGGGGGAGACAATGAGCAGTTCTTC. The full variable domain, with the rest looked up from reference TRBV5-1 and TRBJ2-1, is KAGVTQTPRYLIKTRGQQVTLSCSPISGHRSVSWYQQTPGQGLQFLFEYFSETQRNKGNFPGRFSGRQFSNSRSEMNVSTLELGDSALYLCASSLKTSGGDNEQFFGPGTRLTVL.

The CDR3 bases are TGTGCCACCAGCAGAGTTCGCGGATACAATCAGCCCCAGCATTTT. This sequence encodes CATSRVRGYNQPQHF. The rearrangement joins TRBV15 to TRBJ1-5; D is uncertain. This CDR3 is 15 amino acids long. Germline lookup yields CDR1 LNHNV and CDR2 YYDKDF (reference sequence). Deletions cut 1 base from V and 3 bases from J, with 10 bases between.

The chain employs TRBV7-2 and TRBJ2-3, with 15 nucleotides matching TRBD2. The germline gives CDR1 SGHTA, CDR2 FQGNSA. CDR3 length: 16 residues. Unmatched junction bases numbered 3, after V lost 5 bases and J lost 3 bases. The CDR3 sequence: CASSTGTSGGTDTQYF. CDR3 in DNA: TGTGCCAGCAGCACCGGGACTAGCGGGGGGACAGATACGCAGTATTTT.

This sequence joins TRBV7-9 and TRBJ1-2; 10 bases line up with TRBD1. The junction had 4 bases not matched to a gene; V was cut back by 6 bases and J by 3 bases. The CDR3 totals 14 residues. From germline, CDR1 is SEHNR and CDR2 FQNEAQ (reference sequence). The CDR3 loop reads CASRQGQGYYGYTF. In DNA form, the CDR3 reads TGTGCCAGCAGGCAGGGACAGGGGTACTATGGCTACACCTTC.

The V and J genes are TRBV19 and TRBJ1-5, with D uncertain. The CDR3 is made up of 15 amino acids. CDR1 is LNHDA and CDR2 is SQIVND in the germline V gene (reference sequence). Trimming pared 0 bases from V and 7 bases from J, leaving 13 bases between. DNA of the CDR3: TGTGCCAGTAGTATAGATTCGGCTAACAGCCAGCCCCAGCATTTT. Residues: CASSIDSANSQPQHF.

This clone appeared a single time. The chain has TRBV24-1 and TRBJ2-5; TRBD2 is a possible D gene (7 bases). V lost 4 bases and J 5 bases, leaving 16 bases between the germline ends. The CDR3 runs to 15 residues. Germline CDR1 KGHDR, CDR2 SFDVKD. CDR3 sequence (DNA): TGTGCCACCAGTGACCGGAAGGGGGGGAGGGAGACCCAGTACTTC. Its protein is CATSDRKGGRETQYF.

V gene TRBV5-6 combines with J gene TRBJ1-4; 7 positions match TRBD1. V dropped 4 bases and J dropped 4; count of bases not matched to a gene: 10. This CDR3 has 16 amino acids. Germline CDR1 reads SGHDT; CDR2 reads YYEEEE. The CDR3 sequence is CASSRTPGQINEKLFF. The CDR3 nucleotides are TGTGCCAGCAGCAGAACACCGGGACAGATTAATGAAAAACTGTTTTTT.

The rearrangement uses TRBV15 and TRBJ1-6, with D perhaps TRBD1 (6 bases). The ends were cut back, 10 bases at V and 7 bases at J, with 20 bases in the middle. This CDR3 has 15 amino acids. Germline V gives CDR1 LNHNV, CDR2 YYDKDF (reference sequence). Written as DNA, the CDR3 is TGTGCCAGTCGAGGACAGCCAGGGTTGAATTCACCCCTCCACTTT. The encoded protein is CASRGQPGLNSPLHF. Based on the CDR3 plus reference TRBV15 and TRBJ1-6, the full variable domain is DAMVIQNPRYQVTQFGKPVTLSCSQTLNHNVMYWYQQKSSQAPKLLFHYYDKDFNNEADTPDNFQSRRPNTSFCFLDIRSPGLGDTAMYLCASRGQPGLNSPLHFGNGTRLTVT.

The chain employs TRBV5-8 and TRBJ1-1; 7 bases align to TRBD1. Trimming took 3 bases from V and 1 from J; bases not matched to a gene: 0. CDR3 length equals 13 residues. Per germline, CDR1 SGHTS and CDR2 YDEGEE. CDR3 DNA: TGTGCCAGCAGCTGGGACAGGAACACTGAAGCTTTCTTT. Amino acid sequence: CASSWDRNTEAFF.

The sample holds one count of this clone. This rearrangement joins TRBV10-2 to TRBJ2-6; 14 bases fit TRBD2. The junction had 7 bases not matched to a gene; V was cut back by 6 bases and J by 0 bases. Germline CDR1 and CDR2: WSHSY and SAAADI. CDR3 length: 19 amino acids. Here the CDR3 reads CASREGTSGGFSGANVLTF. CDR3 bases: TGCGCCAGCAGGGAGGGGACTAGCGGGGGATTCTCTGGGGCCAACGTCCTGACTTTC.

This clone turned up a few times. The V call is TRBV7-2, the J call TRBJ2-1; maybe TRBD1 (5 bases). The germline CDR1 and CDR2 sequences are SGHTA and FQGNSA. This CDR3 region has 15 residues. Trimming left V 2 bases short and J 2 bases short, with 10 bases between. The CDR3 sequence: CASSLSQGAYNEQFF. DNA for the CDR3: TGTGCCAGCAGCTTATCCCAGGGCGCCTACAATGAGCAGTTCTTC.

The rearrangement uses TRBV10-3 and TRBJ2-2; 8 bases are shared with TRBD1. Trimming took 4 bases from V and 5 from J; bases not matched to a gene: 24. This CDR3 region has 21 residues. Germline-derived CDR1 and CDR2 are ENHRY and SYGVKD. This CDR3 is CAISVHVVRTGSGSRTGELFF. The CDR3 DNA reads TGTGCCATCAGTGTCCATGTGGTACGGACAGGGTCAGGCTCGAGAACCGGGGAGCTGTTTTTT.

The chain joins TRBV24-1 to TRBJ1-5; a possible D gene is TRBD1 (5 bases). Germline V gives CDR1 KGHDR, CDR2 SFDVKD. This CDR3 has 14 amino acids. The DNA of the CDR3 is TGTCGGGGGGGGGTGGTAGAAGACAATCAGCCCCAGCATTTT. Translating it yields CRGGVVEDNQPQHF.